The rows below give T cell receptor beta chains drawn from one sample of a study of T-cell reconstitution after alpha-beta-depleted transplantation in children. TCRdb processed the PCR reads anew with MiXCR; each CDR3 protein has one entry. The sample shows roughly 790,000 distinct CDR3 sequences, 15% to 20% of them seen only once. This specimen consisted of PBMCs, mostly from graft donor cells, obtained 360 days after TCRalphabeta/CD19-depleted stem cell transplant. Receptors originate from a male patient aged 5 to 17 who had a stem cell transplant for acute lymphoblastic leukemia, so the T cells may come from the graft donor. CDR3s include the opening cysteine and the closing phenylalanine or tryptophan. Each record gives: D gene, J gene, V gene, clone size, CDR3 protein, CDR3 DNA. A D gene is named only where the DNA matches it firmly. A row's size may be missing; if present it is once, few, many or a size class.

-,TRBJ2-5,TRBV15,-,CATSREGPETQYF,TGTGCCACCAGCAGAGAGGGCCCGGAGACCCAGTACTTC
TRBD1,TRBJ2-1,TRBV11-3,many,CASSLGIGQGGNEQFF,TGTGCCAGCAGCTTAGGCATTGGACAGGGTGGTAATGAGCAGTTCTTC
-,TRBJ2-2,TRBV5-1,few,CASSSEGQIHTGELFF,TGCGCCAGCAGCTCGGAGGGACAAATCCATACCGGGGAGCTGTTTTTT
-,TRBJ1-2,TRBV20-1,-,CSARIETHRAGGYTF,TGCAGTGCTAGGATTGAGACCCACAGGGCGGGCGGCTACACCTTC
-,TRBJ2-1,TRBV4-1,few,CASSQRDWDEQFF,TGCGCCAGCAGCCAACGGGACTGGGATGAGCAGTTCTTC
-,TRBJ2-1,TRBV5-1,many,CASSRVQGPKYNEQFF,TGCGCCAGCAGTAGGGTACAGGGTCCAAAATACAATGAGCAGTTCTTC
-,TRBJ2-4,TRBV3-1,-,CASSPQSWDIQYF,TGTGCCAGCAGCCCCCAAAGTTGGGACATTCAGTACTTC
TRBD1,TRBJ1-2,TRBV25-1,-,CASSLTGGNGYTF,TGTGCCAGCAGTTTGACAGGGGGGAATGGCTACACCTTC
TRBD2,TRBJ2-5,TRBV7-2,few,CASSLGGRMETQYF,TGTGCCAGCAGCTTGGGCGGGAGGATGGAGACCCAGTACTTC
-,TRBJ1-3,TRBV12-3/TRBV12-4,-,CASSLWAGNTIYF,TGTGCCAGCAGTTTATGGGCTGGAAACACCATATATTTT
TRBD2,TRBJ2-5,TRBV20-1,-,CSAARSGRAVQTQYF,TGCAGTGCCGCCCGGAGCGGGAGGGCAGTGCAGACCCAGTACTTC
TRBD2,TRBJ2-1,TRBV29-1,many,CSVEGPSGLLEQFF,TGCAGCGTTGAGGGGCCTAGCGGGCTTCTTGAGCAGTTCTTC
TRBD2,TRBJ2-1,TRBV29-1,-,CSVVASGLSYNEQFF,TGCAGCGTTGTGGCTAGCGGGCTCTCCTACAATGAGCAGTTCTTC